Here is one TCR beta chain with its context. This record comes from a study of T-cell memory formation after mild COVID-19. CDR1 KGHDR and CDR2 SFDVKD come from the germline V gene. With 0 bases removed from V and 3 bases from J, the gap between germline ends came to 4 bases. The CDR3 sequence is 14 residues long. TCRalpha and TCRbeta libraries used 5'RACE with constant-segment primers and UMIs. TCRdb re-called the 5' RACE reads through MiXCR, storing one row per CDR3 protein. Here the sample spans hundreds of thousands of distinct CDR3 sequences, around an eighth being singletons. The specimen sequenced was PBMCs or a T cell subset sorted from them (not recorded which). The clonotype comes from a man younger than 35 who had mild COVID-19 (a few samples of this study predate the infection). Cell type and time point are not known. This chain connects TRBV24-1 to TRBJ2-2; no firm D call. The CDR3 reads CATSDLTDTGELFF. Here the CDR3 DNA reads TGTGCCACCAGTGATTTGACGGACACCGGGGAGCTGTTTTTT.